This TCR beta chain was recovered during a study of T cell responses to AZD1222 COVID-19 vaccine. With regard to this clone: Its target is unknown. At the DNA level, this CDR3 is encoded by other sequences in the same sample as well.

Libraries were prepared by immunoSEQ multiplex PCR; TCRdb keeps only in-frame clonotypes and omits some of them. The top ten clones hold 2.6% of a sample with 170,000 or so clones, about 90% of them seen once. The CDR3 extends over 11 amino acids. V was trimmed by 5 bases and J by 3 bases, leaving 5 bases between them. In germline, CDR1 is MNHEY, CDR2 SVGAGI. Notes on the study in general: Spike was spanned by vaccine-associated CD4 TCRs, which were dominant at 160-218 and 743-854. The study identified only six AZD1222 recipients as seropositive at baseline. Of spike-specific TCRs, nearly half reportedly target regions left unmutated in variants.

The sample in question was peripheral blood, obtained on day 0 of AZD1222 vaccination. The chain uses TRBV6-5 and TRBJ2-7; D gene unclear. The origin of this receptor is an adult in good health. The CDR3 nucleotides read TGTGCCAGCAGTCGGCTCTACGAGCAGTACTTC. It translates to CASSRLYEQYF.